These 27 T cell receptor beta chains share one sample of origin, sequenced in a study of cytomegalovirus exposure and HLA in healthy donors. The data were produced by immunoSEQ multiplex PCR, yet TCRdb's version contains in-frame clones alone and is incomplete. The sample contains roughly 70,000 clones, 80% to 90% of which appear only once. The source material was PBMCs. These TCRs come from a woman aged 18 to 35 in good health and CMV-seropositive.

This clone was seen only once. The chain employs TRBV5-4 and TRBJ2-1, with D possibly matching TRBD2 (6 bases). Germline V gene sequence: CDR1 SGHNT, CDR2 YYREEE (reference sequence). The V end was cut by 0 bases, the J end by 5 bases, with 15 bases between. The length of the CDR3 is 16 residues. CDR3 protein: CASSLGLGGVNNEQFF. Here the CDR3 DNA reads TGTGCCAGCAGCTTGGGACTAGGAGGAGTCAACAATGAGCAGTTCTTC.

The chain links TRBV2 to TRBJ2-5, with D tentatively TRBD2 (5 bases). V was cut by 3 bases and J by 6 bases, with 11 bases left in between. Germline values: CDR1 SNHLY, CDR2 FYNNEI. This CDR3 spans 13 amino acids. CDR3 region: CASSDIQRQTQYF. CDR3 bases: TGTGCCAGCAGTGATATACAGCGGCAGACCCAGTACTTC.

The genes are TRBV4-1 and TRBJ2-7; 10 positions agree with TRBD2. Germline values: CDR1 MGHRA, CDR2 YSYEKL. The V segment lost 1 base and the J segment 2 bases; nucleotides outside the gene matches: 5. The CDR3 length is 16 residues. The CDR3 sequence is CASSQGTGTSAYEQYF. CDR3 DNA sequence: TGCGCCAGCAGCCAAGGAACCGGGACTAGCGCCTACGAGCAGTACTTC.

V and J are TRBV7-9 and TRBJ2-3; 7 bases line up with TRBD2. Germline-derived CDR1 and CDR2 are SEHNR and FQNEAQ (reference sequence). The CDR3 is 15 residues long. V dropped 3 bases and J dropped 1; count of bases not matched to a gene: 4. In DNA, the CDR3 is TGTGCCAGCAGCTTTAGTGGGGGGGGCACAGATACGCAGTATTTT. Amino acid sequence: CASSFSGGGTDTQYF.

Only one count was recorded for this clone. CDR3 sequence (DNA): TGTGCCTGGATTTCGGACACCGGGGAGCTGTTTTTT. Encoded protein: CAWISDTGELFF. The chain is built from TRBV30 and TRBJ2-2; D remains unclear. The CDR3 is 12 amino acids. The V gene's germline CDR1 is GTSNPN and CDR2 SVGIG (reference sequence). V was cut by 4 bases and J by 3 bases, with 6 bases left in between.

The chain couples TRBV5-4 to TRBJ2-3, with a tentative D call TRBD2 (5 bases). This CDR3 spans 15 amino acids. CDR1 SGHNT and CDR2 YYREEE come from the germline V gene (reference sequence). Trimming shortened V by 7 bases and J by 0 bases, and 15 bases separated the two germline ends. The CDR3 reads CASRTRASSTDTQYF. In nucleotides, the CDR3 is TGTGCCAGCCGGACTCGAGCCTCTAGCACAGATACGCAGTATTTT.

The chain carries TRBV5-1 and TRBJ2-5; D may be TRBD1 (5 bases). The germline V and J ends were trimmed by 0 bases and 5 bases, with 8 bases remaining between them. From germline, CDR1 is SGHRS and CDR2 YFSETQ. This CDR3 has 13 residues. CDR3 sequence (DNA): TGCGCCAGCAGCTTGGAAGGGGCTGAGACCCAGTACTTC. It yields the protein CASSLEGAETQYF. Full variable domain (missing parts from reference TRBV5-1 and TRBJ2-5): KAGVTQTPRYLIKTRGQQVTLSCSPISGHRSVSWYQQTPGQGLQFLFEYFSETQRNKGNFPGRFSGRQFSNSRSEMNVSTLELGDSALYLCASSLEGAETQYFGPGTRLLVL.

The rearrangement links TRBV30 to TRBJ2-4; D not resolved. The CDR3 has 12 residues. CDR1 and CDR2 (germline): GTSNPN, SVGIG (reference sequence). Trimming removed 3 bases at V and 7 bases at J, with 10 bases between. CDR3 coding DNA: TGTGCCTGGAGGGTAGACTGGAACATTCAGTACTTC. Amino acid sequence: CAWRVDWNIQYF.

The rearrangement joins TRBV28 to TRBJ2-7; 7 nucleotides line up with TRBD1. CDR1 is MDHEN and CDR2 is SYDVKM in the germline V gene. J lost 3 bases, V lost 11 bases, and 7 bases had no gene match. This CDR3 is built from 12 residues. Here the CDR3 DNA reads TGTGCCTCCAGACAGGGTTTCTACGAGCAGTACTTC. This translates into CASRQGFYEQYF.

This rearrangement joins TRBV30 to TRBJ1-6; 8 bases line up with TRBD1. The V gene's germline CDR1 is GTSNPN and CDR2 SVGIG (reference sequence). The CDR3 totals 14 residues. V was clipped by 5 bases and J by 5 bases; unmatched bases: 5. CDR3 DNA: TGTGCCTGGGCCCGGGACAGGCATAATTCACCCCTCCACTTT. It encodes CAWARDRHNSPLHF.

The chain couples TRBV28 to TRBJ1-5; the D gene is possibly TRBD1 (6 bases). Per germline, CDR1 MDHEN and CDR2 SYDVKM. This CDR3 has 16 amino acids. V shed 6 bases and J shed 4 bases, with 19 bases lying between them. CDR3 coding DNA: TGTGCCAGCAGGACCCCTTCGGGGGGCGGAAATCAGCCCCAGCATTTT. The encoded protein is CASRTPSGGGNQPQHF.

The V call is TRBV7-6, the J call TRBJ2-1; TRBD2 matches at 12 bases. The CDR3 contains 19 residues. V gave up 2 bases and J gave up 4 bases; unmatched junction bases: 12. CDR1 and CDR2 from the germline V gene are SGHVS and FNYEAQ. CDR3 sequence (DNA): TGTGCCAGCAGCTTAAAGGTGCTAGCGGGAGGGGGGGCGTACAATGAGCAGTTCTTC. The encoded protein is CASSLKVLAGGGAYNEQFF. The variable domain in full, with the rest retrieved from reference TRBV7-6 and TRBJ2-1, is GAGVSQSPRYKVTKRGQDVALRCDPISGHVSLYWYRQALGQGPEFLTYFNYEAQQDKSGLPNDRFSAERPEGSISTLTIQRTEQRDSAMYRCASSLKVLAGGGAYNEQFFGPGTRLTVL.

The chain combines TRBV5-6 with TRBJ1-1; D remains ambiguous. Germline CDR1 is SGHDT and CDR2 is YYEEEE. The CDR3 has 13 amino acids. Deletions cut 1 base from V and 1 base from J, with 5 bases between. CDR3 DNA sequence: TGTGCCAGCAGCTTGATGAGGAACACTGAAGCTTTCTTT. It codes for CASSLMRNTEAFF.

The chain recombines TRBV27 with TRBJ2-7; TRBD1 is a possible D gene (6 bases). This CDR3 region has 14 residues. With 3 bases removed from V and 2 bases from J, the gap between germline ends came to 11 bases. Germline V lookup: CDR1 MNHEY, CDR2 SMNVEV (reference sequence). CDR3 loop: CASSFKGQPYEQYF. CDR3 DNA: TGTGCCAGCAGTTTCAAGGGACAACCCTACGAGCAGTACTTC.

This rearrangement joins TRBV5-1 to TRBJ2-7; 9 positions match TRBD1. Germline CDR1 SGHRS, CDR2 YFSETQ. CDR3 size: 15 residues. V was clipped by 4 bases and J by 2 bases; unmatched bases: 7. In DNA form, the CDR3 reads TGCGCCAGCAGCATCGAGACAGGGGGAGCCTACGAGCAGTACTTC. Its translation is CASSIETGGAYEQYF.

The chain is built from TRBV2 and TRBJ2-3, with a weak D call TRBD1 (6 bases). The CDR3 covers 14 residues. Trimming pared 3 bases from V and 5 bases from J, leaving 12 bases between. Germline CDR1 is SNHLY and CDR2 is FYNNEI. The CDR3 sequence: CASSDRGSGDTQYF. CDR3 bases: TGTGCCAGCAGTGACAGGGGCTCGGGAGATACGCAGTATTTT. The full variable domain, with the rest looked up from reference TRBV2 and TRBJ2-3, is EPEVTQTPSHQVTQMGQEVILRCVPISNHLYFYWYRQILGQKVEFLVSFYNNEISEKSEIFDDQFSVERPDGSNFTLKIRSTKLEDSAMYFCASSDRGSGDTQYFGPGTRLTVL.

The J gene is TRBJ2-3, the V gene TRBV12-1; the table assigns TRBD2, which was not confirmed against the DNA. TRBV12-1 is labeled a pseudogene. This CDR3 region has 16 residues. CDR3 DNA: TGTGCCAGCAGCTCCCTAGCGGGAGTGGTTGTAGATACGCAGTATTTT. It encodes CASSSLAGVVVDTQYF.

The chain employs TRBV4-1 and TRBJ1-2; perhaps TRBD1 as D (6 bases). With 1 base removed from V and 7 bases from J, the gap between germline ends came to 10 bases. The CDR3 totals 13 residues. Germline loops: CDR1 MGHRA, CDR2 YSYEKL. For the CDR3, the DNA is TGCGCCAGCAGCCAAGTGACAGGATCTGGCTACACCTTC. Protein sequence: CASSQVTGSGYTF.

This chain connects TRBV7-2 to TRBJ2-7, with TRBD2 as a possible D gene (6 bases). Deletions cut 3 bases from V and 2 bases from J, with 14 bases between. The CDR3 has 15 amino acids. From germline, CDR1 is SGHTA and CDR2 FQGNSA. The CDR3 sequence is CASSLSAGTAYEQYF. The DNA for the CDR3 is TGTGCCAGCAGCTTGTCGGCGGGAACCGCCTACGAGCAGTACTTC.

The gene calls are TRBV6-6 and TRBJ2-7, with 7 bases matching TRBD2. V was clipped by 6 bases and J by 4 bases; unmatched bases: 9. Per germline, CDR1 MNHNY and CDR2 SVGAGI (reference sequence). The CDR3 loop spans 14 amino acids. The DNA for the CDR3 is TGTGCCAGCAGCCCCTCGGGGGGTAGGTACGAGCAGTACTTC. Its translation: CASSPSGGRYEQYF.

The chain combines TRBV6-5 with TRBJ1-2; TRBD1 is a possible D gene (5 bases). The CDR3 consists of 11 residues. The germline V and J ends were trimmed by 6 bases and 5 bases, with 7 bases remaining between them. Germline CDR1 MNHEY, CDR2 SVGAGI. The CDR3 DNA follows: TGTGCCAGCAGCCCAGGGTATGGCTACACCTTC. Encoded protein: CASSPGYGYTF.

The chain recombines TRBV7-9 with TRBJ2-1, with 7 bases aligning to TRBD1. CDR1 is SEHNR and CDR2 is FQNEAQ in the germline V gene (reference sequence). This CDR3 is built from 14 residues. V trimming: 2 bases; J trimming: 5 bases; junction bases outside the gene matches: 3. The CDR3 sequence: CASSLSTGDNEQFF. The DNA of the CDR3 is TGTGCCAGCAGCTTATCAACAGGGGACAATGAGCAGTTCTTC.

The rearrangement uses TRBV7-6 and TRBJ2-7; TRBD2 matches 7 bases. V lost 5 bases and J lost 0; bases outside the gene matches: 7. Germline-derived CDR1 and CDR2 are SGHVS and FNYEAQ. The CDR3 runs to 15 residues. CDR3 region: CASSGSGHRSYEQYF. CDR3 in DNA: TGTGCCAGCAGCGGTAGCGGGCACCGCTCCTACGAGCAGTACTTC.

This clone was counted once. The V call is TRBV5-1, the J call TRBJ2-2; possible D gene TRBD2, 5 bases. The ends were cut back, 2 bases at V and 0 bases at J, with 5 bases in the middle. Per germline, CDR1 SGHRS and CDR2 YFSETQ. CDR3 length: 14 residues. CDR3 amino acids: CASSFSANTGELFF. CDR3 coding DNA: TGCGCCAGCAGCTTTAGCGCGAACACCGGGGAGCTGTTTTTT.

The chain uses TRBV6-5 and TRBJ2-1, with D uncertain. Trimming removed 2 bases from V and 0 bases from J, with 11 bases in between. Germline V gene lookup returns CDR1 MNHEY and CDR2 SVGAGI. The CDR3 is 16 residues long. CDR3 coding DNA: TGTGCCAGCAGTTACCTCCGCTTCGGCTCCTACAATGAGCAGTTCTTC. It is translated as CASSYLRFGSYNEQFF.

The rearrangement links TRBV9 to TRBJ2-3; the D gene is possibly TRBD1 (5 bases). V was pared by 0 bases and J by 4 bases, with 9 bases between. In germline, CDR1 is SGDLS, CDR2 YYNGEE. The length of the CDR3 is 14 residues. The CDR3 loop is CASSVEGLADTQYF. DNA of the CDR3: TGTGCCAGCAGCGTAGAGGGGTTAGCAGATACGCAGTATTTT.

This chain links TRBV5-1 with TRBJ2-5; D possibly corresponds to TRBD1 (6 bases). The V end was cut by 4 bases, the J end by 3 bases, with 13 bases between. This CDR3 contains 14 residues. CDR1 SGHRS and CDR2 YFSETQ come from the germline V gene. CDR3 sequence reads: CASSHQAGEETQYF. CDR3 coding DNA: TGCGCCAGCAGCCATCAGGCAGGGGAAGAGACCCAGTACTTC.